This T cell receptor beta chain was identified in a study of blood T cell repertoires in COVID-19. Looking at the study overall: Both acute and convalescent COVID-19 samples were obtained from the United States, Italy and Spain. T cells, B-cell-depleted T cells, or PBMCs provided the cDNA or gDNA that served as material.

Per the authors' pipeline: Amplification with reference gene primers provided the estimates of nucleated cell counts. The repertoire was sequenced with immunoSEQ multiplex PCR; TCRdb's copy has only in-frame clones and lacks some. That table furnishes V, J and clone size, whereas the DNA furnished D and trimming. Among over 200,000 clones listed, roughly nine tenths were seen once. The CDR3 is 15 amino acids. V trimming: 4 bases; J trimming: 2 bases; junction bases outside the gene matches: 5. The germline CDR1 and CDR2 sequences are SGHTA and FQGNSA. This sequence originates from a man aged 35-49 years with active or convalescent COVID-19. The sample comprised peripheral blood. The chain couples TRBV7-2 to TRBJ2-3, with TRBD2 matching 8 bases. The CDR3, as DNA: TGTGCCAGCAGCTCTTATAGCGGGAACACAGATACGCAGTATTTT. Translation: CASSSYSGNTDTQYF. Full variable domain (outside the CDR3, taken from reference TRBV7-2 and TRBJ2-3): GAGVSQSPSNKVTEKGKDVELRCDPISGHTALYWYRQSLGQGLEFLIYFQGNSAPDKSGLPSDRFSAERTGGSVSTLTIQRTQQEDSAVYLCASSSYSGNTDTQYFGPGTRLTVL.